The 10 T cell receptor beta chains below all came from one sample that was sequenced in a study of shared clonotypes between healthy human individuals. This table comes from immunoSEQ multiplex PCR, and its TCRdb copy is limited to in-frame clones, with some not included. The sample holds more than 1,200,000 clones; approximately 98.5% are singletons and the top ten take over 0.3%. Material: naive CD4+ T cells sorted from blood. Documented subset: CD45RA+ positively selected. These receptors all come from a man aged 30 to 45 in good health.

The chain recombines TRBV5-1 with TRBJ2-7, with D possibly matching TRBD1 (6 bases). The V end was cut by 4 bases, the J end by 2 bases, with 16 bases between. The V gene's germline CDR1 is SGHRS and CDR2 YFSETQ. This CDR3 is built from 15 residues. The DNA of the CDR3 is TGCGCCAGCAGCCCGGAGACAGGAGCGGCCTACGAGCAGTACTTC. Protein: CASSPETGAAYEQYF.

This clone was recorded once. V and J are TRBV7-2 and TRBJ2-7; D might be TRBD1 (6 bases). Trimming cost V 6 bases and J 3 bases, with 18 bases left between them. This CDR3 region has 15 residues. Germline V gene data show CDR1 as SGHTA and CDR2 as FQGNSA. CDR3 sequence: CASSPRRGMNYEQYF. The CDR3 region has the DNA TGTGCCAGCAGTCCTCGCAGGGGTATGAACTACGAGCAGTACTTC.

The chain combines TRBV11-3 with TRBJ2-7, with D tentatively TRBD1 (5 bases). CDR3 length equals 12 residues. Germline assignment: CDR1 SGHNT and CDR2 YENEEA. V lost 4 bases to trimming and J lost 4 bases, with 8 bases between them. CDR3 sequence (DNA): TGTGCCAGCAGCTCGACAGCGTACGAGCAGTACTTC. This gives the protein CASSSTAYEQYF.

The rearrangement links TRBV29-1 to TRBJ1-5; 7 nucleotides agree with TRBD1. CDR3 length equals 13 residues. From germline, CDR1 is SQVTM and CDR2 ANQGSEA. Trimming removed 3 bases from V and 6 bases from J; junction bases left unmatched: 5. This chain's CDR3 is CSVDEGAGQPQHF. The CDR3 DNA is TGCAGCGTTGATGAGGGGGCAGGTCAGCCCCAGCATTTT.

Points on this clone: The same CDR3 also results from other DNA sequences found in this sample. This chain links TRBV20-1 with TRBJ2-7; maybe TRBD1 (6 bases). Germline V gene data show CDR1 as DFQATT and CDR2 as SNEGSKA (reference sequence). This CDR3 spans 11 amino acids. V lost 2 bases and J lost 4, with 6 bases in between. The CDR3 DNA reads TGCAGTGCTAGAACAGGGTACGAGCAGTACTTC. It specifies CSARTGYEQYF.

This chain links TRBV28 with TRBJ1-3; a possible D gene is TRBD1 (6 bases). The CDR3 runs to 15 residues. Trimming pared 2 bases from V and 4 bases from J, leaving 12 bases between. From germline, CDR1 is MDHEN and CDR2 SYDVKM. The CDR3 coding sequence is TGTGCCAGCAGTTTAGGAGGGGGGGCAGGAAACACCATATATTTT. Translated, it gives CASSLGGGAGNTIYF.

V is TRBV5-4 and J is TRBJ2-1; no firm D call. The CDR3 sequence is 13 residues long. The germline V gene encodes CDR1 SGHNT and CDR2 YYREEE (reference sequence). Trimming shortened V by 0 bases and J by 10 bases, and 11 bases separated the two germline ends. The CDR3 reads CASSLGQPREQFF. DNA for the CDR3: TGTGCCAGCAGCTTGGGGCAGCCCAGGGAGCAGTTCTTC.

This sequence joins TRBV5-1 and TRBJ2-1; D remains ambiguous. Germline assignment: CDR1 SGHRS and CDR2 YFSETQ. Trimming left V 0 bases short and J 10 bases short, with 5 bases between. The CDR3 runs 11 residues. The CDR3 here is CASSLGHEQFF. The CDR3 DNA sequence: TGCGCCAGCAGCTTGGGACACGAGCAGTTCTTC.

Comment on this clone: At the DNA level, this CDR3 is encoded by other sequences in the same sample as well. CDR3 loop: CSVGLETQYF. The DNA for the CDR3 is TGCAGCGTCGGGCTGGAGACCCAGTACTTC. The chain employs TRBV29-1 and TRBJ2-5; D is unclear. The V gene's germline CDR1 is SQVTM and CDR2 ANQGSEA. CDR3 length: 10 residues. Trimming removed 6 bases at V and 5 bases at J, with 7 bases between.

This rearrangement joins TRBV9 to TRBJ2-3; a weak D match, TRBD2 (5 bases). CDR3 length: 14 residues. Trimming shortened V by 7 bases and J by 4 bases, and 16 bases separated the two germline ends. Germline V lookup: CDR1 SGDLS, CDR2 YYNGEE. CDR3 nucleotide sequence: TGTGCCAGCGGGAGCACCCCGGCGGCAGATACGCAGTATTTT. It specifies CASGSTPAADTQYF.